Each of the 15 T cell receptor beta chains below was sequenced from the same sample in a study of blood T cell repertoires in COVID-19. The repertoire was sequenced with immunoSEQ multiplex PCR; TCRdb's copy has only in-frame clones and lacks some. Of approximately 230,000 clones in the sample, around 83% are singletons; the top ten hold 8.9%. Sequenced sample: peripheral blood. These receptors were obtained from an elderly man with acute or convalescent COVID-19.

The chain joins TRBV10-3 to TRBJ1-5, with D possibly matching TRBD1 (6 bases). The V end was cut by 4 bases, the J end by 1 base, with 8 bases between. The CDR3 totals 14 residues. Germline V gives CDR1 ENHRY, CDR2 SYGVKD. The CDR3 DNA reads TGTGCCATCAGTGCAGGGGTAAGCAATCAGCCCCAGCATTTT. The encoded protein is CAISAGVSNQPQHF.

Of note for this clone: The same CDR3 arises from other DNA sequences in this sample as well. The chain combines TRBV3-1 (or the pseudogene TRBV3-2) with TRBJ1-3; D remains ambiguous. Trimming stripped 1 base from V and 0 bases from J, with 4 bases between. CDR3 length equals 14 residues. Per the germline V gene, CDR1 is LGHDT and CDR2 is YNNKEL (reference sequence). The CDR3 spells CASSQAGSGNTIYF. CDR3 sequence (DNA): TGTGCCAGCAGCCAAGCGGGCTCTGGAAACACCATATATTTT.

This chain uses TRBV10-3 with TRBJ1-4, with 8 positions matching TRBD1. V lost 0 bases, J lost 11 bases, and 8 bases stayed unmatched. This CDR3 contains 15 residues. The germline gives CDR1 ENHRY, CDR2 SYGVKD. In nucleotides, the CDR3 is TGTGCCATCAGTGAGTCAGACAAAACAGGGGGGAAACTGTTTTTT. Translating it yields CAISESDKTGGKLFF.

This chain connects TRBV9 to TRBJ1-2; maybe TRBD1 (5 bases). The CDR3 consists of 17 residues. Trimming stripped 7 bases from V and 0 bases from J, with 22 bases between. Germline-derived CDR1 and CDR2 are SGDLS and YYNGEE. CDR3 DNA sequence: TGTGCCAGCCACGGTCACAGGCAGAAGACTTCTAACTATGGCTACACCTTC. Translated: CASHGHRQKTSNYGYTF. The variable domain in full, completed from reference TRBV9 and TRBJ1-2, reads DSGVTQTPKHLITATGQRVTLRCSPRSGDLSVYWYQQSLDQGLQFLIQYYNGEERAKGNILERFSAQQFPDLHSELNLSSLELGDSALYFCASHGHRQKTSNYGYTFGSGTRLTVV.

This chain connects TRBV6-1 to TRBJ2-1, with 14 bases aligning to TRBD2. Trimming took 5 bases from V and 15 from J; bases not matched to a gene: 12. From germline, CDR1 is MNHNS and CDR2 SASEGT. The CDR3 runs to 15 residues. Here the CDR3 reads CASSQSGTSGGTWFF. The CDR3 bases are TGTGCCAGCAGTCAGTCCGGGACTAGCGGGGGTACATGGTTCTTC.

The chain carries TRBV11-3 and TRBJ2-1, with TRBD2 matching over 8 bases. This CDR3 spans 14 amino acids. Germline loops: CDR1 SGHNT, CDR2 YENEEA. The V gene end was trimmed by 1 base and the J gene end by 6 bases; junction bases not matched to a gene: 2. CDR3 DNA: TGTGCCAGCAGCTTAGCGGGGGGGCCCAATGAGCAGTTCTTC. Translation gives CASSLAGGPNEQFF.

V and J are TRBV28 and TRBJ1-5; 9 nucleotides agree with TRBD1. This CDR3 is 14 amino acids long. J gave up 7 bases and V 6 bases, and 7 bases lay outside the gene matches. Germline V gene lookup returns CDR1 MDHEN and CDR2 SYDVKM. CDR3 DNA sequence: TGTGCCAGCAGGGGGGGACAGGGCGGACAGCCCCAGCATTTT. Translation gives CASRGGQGGQPQHF.

The CDR3 DNA follows: TGTACTAGCGGGGGGTCCTACGAGCAGTACTTC. Its translation is CTSGGSYEQYF. V is TRBV28 and J is TRBJ2-7, with 12 bases aligning to TRBD2. The CDR3 loop spans 11 amino acids. Germline V gene sequence: CDR1 MDHEN, CDR2 SYDVKM. Full variable domain (outside the CDR3, taken from reference TRBV28 and TRBJ2-7): DVKVTQSSRYLVKRTGEKVFLECVQDMDHENMFWYRQDPGLGLRLIYFSYDVKMKEKGDIPEGYSVSREKKERFSLILESASTNQTSMYLCTSGGSYEQYFGPGTRLTVT.

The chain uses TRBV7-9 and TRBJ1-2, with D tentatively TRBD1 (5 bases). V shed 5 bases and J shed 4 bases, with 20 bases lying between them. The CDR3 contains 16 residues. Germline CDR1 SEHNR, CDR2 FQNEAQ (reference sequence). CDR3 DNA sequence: TGTGCCAGCAGCCCGGGGGGTGGGCCGCCCGCCTATGGCTACACCTTC. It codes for CASSPGGGPPAYGYTF.

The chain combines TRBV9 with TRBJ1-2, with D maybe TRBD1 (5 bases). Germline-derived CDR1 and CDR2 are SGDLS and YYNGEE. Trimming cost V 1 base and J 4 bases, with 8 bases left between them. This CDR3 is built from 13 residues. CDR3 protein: CASSVQGGYGYTF. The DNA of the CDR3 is TGTGCCAGCAGCGTACAGGGTGGCTATGGCTACACCTTC.

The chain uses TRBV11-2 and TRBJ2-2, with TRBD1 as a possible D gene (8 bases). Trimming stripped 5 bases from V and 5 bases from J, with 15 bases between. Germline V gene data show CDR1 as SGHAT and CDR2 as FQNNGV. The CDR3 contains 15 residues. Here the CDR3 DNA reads TGTGCCAGCAGCCACGGACAGGGAGGGACCGGGGAGCTGTTTTTT. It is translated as CASSHGQGGTGELFF.

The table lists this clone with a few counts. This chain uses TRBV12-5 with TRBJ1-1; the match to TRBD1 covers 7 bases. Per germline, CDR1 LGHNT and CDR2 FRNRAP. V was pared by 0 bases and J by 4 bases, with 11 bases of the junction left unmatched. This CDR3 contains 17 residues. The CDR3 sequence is CASGLVLTGSFRTEAFF. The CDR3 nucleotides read TGTGCTAGTGGTTTGGTACTGACAGGGTCTTTTCGCACTGAAGCTTTCTTT.

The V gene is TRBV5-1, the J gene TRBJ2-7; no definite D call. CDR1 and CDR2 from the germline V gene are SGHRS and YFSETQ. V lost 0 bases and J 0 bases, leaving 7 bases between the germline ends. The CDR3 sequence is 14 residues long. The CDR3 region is CASSLVVNSYEQYF. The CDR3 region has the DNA TGCGCCAGCAGCTTGGTTGTCAACTCCTACGAGCAGTACTTC.

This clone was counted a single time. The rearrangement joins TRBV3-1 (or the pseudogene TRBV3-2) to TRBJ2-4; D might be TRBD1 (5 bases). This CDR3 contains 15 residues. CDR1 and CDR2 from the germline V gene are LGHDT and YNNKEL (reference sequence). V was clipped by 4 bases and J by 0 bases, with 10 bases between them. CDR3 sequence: CASSLKGLAKNIQYF. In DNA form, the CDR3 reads TGTGCCAGCAGCCTAAAGGGGTTAGCCAAAAACATTCAGTACTTC.

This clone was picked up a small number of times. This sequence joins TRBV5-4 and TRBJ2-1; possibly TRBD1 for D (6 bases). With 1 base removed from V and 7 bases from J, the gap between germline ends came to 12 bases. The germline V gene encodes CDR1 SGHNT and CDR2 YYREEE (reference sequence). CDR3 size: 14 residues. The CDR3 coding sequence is TGTGCCAGCAGCTTGTTAACAGGGCGGAATGAGCAGTTCTTC. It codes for CASSLLTGRNEQFF. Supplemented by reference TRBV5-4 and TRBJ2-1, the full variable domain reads ETGVTQSPTHLIKTRGQQVTLRCSSQSGHNTVSWYQQALGQGPQFIFQYYREEENGRGNFPPRFSGLQFPNYSSELNVNALELDDSALYLCASSLLTGRNEQFFGPGTRLTVL.